This TCR beta chain is from a study of blood T cell repertoires in COVID-19. Study-wide background: Some COVID-19 samples were acute and others convalescent; all came from the United States, Italy and Spain. In each case, the material was cDNA or gDNA derived from T cells, B-cell-depleted T cells, or PBMCs.

Only one count was recorded for this clone. In the study's own analysis: Estimates of nucleated cell counts were drawn from the amplification of reference gene primers. Data came from immunoSEQ multiplex PCR; TCRdb stores just in-frame clones and leaves some out. V and J calls and clone size are those listed in that table; D and trimming were worked out from the DNA. The sample contains roughly 24,000 clones, less than 85% of which appear only once. This CDR3 contains 16 residues. V shed 3 bases and J 5 bases; nucleotides not matched to a gene: 9. Germline CDR1 and CDR2: SGHTA and FQGNSA. V is TRBV7-2 and J is TRBJ2-3, with TRBD2 matching 9 bases. This sequence was found in a human donor in a cohort sampled during active COVID-19. Material: peripheral blood. The CDR3 nucleotides are TGTGCCAGCAGCTTTAAACTAGCGGGTGATGGAGATACGCAGTATTTT. Translated, it gives CASSFKLAGDGDTQYF.